This TCR beta chain emerged from a study of monozygotic twins with inflammatory bowel disease. Worth noting for this clonotype: Its cognate antigen is unknown.

Germline V lookup: CDR1 DFQATT, CDR2 SNEGSKA (reference sequence). This CDR3 has 13 residues. Two nested PCRs, approximately 16 and 10 cycles, amplified TCRalpha and TCRbeta cDNA. Reanalyzing the 5' RACE reads, TCRdb keeps one entry per CDR3 protein, without DNA. The listing contains about 420,000 distinct CDR3 sequences. General study points: Results did not support any single strong IBD-associated signal or clonotype. Other individuals had fewer clonotypes in common with IBD patients than with healthy twins, especially with disease activity.

Material: blood. The origin of this receptor is a human donor with ulcerative colitis or Crohn's disease, or a healthy co-twin of an affected twin (not recorded which). The V gene is TRBV20-1, the J gene TRBJ2-5; no DNA is available, so the TRBD2 call from TCRdb remains unchecked. CDR3 sequence reads: CSADGRAGETQYF.